This TCR beta chain was obtained from a study of blood T cells in healthy people across ages. Using a J-beta primer mix together with a sample-barcoded 5' primer, a second PCR was run for roughly 6 to 12 cycles. One entry per CDR3 protein, called by TCRdb with MiXCR from the 5' RACE reads. The table lists roughly 700,000 distinct CDR3 sequences, roughly 25% of them singletons, with around 9.2% in the top ten. The CDR3 sequence is 14 residues long. CDR1 is SGHTA and CDR2 is FQGTGA in the germline V gene. V was pared by 5 bases and J by 2 bases, with 11 bases between. Notes on the study in general: Long-lived donors carried more naive CD4+ cells and greater diversity than aged donors. There was no known CMV status for donors, so expanded clonotype changes were possibly confounded.

Remarks on this clonotype: Its antigen is unknown.

The sample was also linked to a second study, of T cells of mothers and their children. That source notes: Similar effects of thymic selection on TCR recombination output were recorded in related and unrelated pairs. Clones that were microchimeric and persistent were not detected among T cells.

This clonotype was sampled from a boy aged 5 to 17 in good health. This rearrangement joins TRBV7-3 to TRBJ2-3, with a weak D call TRBD1 (6 bases). Sequencing was done on a sample of blood. The CDR3 loop is CASSKGDPTDTQYF. The CDR3 nucleotides are TGTGCCAGCAGCAAGGGGGACCCCACAGATACGCAGTATTTT.